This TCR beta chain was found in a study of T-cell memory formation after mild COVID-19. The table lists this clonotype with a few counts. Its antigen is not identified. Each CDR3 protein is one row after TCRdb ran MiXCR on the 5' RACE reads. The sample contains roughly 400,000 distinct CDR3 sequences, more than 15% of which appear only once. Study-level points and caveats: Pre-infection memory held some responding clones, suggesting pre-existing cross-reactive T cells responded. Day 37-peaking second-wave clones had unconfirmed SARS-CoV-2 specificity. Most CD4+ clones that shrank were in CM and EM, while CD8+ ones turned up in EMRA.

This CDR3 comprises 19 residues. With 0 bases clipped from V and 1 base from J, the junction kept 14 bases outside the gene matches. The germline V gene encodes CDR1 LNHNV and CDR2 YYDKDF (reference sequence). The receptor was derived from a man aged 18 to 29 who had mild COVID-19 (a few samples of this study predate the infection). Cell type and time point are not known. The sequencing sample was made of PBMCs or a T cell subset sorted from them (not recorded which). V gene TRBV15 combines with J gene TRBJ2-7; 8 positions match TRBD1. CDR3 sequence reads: CATSRDRGYKQGGSYEQYF. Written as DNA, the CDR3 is TGTGCCACCAGCAGAGACCGGGGGTACAAACAGGGGGGTTCCTACGAGCAGTACTTC.